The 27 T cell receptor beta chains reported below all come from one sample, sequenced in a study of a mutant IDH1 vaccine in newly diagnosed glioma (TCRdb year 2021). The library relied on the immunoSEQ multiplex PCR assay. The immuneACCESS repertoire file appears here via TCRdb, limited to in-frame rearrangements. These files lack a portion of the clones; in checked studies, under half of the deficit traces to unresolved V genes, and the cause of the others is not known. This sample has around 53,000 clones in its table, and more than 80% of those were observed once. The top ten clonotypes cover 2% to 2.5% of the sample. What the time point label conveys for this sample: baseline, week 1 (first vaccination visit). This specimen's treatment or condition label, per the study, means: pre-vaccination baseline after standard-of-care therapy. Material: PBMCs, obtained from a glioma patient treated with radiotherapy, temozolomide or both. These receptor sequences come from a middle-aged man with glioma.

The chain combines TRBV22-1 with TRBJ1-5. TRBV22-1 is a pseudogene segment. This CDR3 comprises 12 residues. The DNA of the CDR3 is TGTCCTGGGAGCGGATACCTGGAGCCCCAGCATTTT. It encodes CPGSGYLEPQHF.

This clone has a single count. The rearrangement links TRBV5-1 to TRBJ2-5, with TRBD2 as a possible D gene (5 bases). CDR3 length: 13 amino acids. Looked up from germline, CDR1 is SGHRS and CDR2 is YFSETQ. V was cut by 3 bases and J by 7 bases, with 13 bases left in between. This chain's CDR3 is CASSSYRGGTQYF. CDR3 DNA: TGCGCCAGCAGCTCCTACAGAGGAGGGACCCAGTACTTC.

CDR3 coding DNA: TGTGCCAGCAGGCCCGGACAGGTCTACGAGCAGTACTTC. This encodes CASRPGQVYEQYF. V is TRBV6-1 and J is TRBJ2-7, with 7 bases matching TRBD1. The CDR3 loop spans 13 amino acids. V shed 6 bases, J shed 3 bases, and the junction held 5 bases outside the gene matches. Germline CDR1 MNHNS, CDR2 SASEGT.

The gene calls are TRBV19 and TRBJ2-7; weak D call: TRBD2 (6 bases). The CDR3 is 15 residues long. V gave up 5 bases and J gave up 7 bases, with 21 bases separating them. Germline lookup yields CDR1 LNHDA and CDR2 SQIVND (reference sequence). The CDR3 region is CASSPSEGPFSEQYF. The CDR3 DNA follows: TGTGCCAGTAGTCCATCGGAGGGCCCTTTTAGTGAGCAGTACTTC.

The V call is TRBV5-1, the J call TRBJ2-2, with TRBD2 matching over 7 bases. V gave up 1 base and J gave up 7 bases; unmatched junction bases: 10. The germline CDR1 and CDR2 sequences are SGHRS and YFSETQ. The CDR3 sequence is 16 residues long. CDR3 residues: CASSLYGPSGDGELFF. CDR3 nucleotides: TGCGCCAGCAGCTTGTATGGTCCTAGCGGTGACGGGGAGCTGTTTTTT. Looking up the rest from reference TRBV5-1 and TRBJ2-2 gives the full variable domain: KAGVTQTPRYLIKTRGQQVTLSCSPISGHRSVSWYQQTPGQGLQFLFEYFSETQRNKGNFPGRFSGRQFSNSRSEMNVSTLELGDSALYLCASSLYGPSGDGELFFGEGSRLTVL.

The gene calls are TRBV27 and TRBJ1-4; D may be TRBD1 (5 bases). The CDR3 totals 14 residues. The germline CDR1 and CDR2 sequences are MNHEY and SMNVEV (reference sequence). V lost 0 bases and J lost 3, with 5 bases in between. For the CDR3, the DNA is TGTGCCAGCAGTTTATCGACAGCTAATGAAAAACTGTTTTTT. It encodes CASSLSTANEKLFF.

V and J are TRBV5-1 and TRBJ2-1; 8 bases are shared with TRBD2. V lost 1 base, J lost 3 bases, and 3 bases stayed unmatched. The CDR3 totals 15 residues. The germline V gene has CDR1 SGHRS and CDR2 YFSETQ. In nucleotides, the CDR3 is TGCGCCAGCAGCTTGACTAGCGGACTCTACAATGAGCAGTTCTTC. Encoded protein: CASSLTSGLYNEQFF.

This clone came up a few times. The CDR3 sequence: CASSLDVKREYF. CDR3 sequence (DNA): TGTGCCAGCAGCTTGGACGTGAAGCGGGAGTACTTC. The V and J genes are TRBV5-4 and TRBJ2-4; D possibly corresponds to TRBD2 (6 bases). V was pared by 0 bases and J by 14 bases, with 12 bases between. The CDR3 runs to 12 residues. Per the germline V gene, CDR1 is SGHNT and CDR2 is YYREEE (reference sequence). Using reference TRBV5-4 and TRBJ2-4 for the parts outside the CDR3, the full variable domain is ETGVTQSPTHLIKTRGQQVTLRCSSQSGHNTVSWYQQALGQGPQFIFQYYREEENGRGNFPPRFSGLQFPNYSSELNVNALELDDSALYLCASSLDVKREYFGAGTRLSVL.

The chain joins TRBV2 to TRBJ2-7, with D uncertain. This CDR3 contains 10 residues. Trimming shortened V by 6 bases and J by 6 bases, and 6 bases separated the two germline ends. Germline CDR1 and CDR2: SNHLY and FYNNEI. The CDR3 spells CASRLLEQYF. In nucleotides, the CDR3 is TGTGCCAGCAGGTTACTCGAGCAGTACTTC.

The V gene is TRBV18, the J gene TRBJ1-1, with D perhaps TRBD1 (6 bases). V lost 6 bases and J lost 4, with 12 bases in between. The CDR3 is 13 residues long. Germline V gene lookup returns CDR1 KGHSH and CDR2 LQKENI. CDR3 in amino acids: CASSHGTITEAFF. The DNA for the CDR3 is TGTGCCAGCTCTCACGGGACAATCACTGAAGCTTTCTTT.

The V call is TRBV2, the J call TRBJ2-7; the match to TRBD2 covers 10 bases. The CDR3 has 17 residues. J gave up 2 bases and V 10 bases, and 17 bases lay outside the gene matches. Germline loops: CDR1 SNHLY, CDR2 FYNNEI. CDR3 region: CATDGRAGTSVTYEQYF. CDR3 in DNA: TGTGCCACCGATGGAAGAGCCGGGACTAGCGTCACCTACGAGCAGTACTTC.

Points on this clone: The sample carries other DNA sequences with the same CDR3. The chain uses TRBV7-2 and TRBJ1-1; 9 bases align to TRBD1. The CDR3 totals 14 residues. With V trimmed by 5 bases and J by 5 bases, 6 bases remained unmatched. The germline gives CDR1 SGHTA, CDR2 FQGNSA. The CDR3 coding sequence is TGTGCCAGCAGCCCCGACAGGGGGAATACTGAAGCTTTCTTT. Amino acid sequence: CASSPDRGNTEAFF.

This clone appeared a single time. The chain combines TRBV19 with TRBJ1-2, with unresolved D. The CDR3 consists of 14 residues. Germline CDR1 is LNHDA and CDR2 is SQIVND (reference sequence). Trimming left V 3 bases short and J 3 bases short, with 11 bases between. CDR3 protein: CASSMVQSYYGYTF. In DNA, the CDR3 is TGTGCCAGTAGTATGGTTCAGTCTTACTATGGCTACACCTTC.

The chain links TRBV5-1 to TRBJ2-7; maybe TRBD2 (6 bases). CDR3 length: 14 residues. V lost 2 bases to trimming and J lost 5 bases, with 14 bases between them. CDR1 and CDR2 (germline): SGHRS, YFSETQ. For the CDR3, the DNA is TGCGCCAGCAGCTTTACCCTGGGGGGAGACGAGCAGTACTTC. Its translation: CASSFTLGGDEQYF.

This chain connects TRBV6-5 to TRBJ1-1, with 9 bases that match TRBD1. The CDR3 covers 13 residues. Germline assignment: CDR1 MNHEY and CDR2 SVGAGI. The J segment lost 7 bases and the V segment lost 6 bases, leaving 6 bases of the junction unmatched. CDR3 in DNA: TGTGCCAGCAGCTGGACAGGGGTCGGTGAAGCTTTCTTT. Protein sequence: CASSWTGVGEAFF.

Here the CDR3 reads CASSPLAGGEKETQYF. The CDR3 nucleotides read TGCGCCAGCAGCCCCTTAGCAGGGGGCGAAAAAGAGACCCAGTACTTC. The V gene is TRBV5-1, the J gene TRBJ2-5, with 8 nucleotides matching TRBD1. The germline CDR1 and CDR2 sequences are SGHRS and YFSETQ. This CDR3 region has 16 residues. Trimming cost V 4 bases and J 3 bases; bases outside gene matches: 11.

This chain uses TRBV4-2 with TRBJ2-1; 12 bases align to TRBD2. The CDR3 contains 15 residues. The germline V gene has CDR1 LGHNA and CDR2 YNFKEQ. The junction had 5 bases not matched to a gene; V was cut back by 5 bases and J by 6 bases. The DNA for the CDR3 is TGTGCCAGCAGCTCCCTAGCGGGAGGGCTCAATGAGCAGTTCTTC. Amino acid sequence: CASSSLAGGLNEQFF.

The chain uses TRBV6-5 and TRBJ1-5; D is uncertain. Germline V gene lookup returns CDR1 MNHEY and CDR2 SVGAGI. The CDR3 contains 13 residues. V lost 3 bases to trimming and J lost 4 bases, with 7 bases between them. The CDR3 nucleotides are TGTGCCAGCAGTTATCGGACGAATCAGCCCCAGCATTTT. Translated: CASSYRTNQPQHF.

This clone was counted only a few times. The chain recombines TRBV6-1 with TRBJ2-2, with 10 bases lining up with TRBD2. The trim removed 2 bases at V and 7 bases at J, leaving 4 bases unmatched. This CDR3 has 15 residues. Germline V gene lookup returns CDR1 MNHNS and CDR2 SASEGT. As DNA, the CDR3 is TGTGCCAGCAGTGAAAGCGGGAGGGTTTTCGGGGAGCTGTTTTTT. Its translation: CASSESGRVFGELFF.

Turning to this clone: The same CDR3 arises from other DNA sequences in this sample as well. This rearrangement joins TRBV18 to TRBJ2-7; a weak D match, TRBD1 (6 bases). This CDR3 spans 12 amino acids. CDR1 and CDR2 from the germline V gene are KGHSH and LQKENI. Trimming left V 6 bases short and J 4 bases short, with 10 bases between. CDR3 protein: CASSPDRYEQYF. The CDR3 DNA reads TGTGCCAGCTCTCCGGACAGATACGAGCAGTACTTC.

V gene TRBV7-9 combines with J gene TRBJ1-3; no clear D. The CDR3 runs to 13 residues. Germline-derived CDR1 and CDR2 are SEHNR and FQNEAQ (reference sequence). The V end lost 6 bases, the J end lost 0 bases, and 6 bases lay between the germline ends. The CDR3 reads CASRSGSGNTIYF. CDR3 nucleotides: TGTGCCAGCAGATCAGGCTCTGGAAACACCATATATTTT.

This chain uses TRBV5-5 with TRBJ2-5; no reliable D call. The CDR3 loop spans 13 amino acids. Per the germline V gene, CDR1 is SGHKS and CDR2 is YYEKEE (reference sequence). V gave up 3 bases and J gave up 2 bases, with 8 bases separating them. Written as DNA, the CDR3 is TGTGCCAGCAGCTCGAAAGCACAAGAGACCCAGTACTTC. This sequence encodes CASSSKAQETQYF.

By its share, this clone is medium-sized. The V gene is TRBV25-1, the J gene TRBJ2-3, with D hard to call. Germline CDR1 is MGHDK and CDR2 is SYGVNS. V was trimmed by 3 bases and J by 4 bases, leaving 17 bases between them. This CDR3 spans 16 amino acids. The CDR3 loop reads CASSDPAAESADTQYF. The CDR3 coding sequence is TGTGCCAGCAGTGATCCCGCGGCAGAGTCGGCAGATACGCAGTATTTT.

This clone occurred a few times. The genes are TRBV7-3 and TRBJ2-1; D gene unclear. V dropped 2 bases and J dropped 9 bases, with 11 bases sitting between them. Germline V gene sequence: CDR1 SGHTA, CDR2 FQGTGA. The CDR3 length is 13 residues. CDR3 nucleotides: TGTGCCAGCAGCTTAGATGCCCAGACTGAGCAGTTCTTC. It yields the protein CASSLDAQTEQFF.

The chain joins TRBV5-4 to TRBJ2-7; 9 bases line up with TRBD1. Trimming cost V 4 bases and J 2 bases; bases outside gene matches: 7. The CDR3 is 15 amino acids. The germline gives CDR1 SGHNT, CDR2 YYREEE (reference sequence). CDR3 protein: CASSPGQGPTYEQYF. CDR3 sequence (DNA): TGTGCCAGCAGCCCAGGACAGGGGCCCACCTACGAGCAGTACTTC.

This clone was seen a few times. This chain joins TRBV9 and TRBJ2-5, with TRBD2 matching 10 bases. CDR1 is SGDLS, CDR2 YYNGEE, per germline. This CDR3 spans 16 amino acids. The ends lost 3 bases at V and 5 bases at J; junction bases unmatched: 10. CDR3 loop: CASSGRLAGDNETQYF. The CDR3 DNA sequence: TGTGCCAGCAGCGGCCGTCTAGCGGGAGATAATGAGACCCAGTACTTC.

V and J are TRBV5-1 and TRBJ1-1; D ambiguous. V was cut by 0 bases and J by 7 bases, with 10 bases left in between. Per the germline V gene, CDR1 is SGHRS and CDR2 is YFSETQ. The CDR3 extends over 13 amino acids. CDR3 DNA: TGCGCCAGCAGCTTGGCCTCTCAGGATGAAGCTTTCTTT. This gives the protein CASSLASQDEAFF.